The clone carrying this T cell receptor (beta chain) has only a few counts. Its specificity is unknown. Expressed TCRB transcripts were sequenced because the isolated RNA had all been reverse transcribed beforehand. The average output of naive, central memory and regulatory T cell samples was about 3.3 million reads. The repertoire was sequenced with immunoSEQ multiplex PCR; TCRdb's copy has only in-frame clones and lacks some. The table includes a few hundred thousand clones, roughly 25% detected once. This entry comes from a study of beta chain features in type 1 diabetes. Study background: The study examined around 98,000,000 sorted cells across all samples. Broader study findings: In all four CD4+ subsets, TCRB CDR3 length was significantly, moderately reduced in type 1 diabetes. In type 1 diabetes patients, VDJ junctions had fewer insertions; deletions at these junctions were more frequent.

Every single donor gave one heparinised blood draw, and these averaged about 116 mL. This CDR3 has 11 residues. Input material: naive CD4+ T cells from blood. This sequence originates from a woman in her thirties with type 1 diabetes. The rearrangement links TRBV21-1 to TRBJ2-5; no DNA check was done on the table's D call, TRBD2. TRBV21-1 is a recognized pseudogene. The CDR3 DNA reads TGTGCCAGCAGTCCGTATGAGACCCAGTACTTC. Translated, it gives CASSPYETQYF.